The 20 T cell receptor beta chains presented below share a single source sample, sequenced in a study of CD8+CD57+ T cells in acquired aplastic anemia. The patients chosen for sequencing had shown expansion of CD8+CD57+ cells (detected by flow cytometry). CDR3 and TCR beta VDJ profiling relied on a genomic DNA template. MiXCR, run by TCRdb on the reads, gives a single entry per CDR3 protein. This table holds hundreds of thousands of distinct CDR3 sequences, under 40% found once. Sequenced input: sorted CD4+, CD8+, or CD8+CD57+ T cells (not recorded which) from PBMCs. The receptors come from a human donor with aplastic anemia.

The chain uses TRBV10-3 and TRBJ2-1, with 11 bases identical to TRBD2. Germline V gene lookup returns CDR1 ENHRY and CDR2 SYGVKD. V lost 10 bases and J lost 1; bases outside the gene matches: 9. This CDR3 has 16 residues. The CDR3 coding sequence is TGTGCCAGCAGCTTTGCTAGCGGGGGGTCCTACAATGAGCAGTTCTTC. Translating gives CASSFASGGSYNEQFF.

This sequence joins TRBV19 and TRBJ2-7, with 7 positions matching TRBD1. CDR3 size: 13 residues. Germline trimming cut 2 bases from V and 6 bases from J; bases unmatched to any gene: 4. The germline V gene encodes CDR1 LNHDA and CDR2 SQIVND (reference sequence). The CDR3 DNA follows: TGTGCCAGTAGTATACTGACAGGGAGCGAGCAGTACTTC. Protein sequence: CASSILTGSEQYF.

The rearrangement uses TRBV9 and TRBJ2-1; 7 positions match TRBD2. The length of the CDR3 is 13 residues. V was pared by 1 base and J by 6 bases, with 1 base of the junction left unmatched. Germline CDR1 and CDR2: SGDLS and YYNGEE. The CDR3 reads CASSVTSVNEQFF. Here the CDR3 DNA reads TGTGCCAGCAGCGTAACTAGCGTCAATGAGCAGTTCTTC.

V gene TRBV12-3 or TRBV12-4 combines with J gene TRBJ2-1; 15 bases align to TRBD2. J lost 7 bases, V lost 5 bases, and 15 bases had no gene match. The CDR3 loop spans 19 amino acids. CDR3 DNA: TGTGCCAGCAGTAAGCCTGGACTAGCGGGAGGGCTTGGAAGTAATGAGCAGTTCTTC. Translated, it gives CASSKPGLAGGLGSNEQFF.

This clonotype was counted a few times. CDR3 bases: TGTGCCAGCAGCCCCAGGTCGGCGAACACCGGGGAGCTGTTTTTT. It specifies CASSPRSANTGELFF. V and J are TRBV12-3 or TRBV12-4 and TRBJ2-2, with D uncertain. V was clipped by 6 bases and J by 0 bases, with 11 bases between them. The CDR3 spans 15 residues.

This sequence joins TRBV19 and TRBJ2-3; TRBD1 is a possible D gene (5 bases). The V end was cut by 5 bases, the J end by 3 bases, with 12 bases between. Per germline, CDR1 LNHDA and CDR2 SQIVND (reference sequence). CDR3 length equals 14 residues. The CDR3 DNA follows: TGTGCCAGTAGTCTGGGGCCAGCTACAGATACGCAGTATTTT. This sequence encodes CASSLGPATDTQYF.

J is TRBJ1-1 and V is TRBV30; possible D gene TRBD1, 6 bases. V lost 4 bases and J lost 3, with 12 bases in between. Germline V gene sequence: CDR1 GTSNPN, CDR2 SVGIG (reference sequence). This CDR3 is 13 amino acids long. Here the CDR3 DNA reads TGTGCCTGGACCGAGGGGGGGCACACTGAAGCTTTCTTT. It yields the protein CAWTEGGHTEAFF.

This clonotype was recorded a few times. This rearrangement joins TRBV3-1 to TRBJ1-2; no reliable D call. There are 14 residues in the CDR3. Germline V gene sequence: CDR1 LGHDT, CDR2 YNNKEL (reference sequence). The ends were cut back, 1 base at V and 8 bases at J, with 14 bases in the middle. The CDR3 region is CASSQARLTQGYTF. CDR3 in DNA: TGTGCCAGCAGCCAAGCTCGCCTGACCCAGGGCTACACCTTC. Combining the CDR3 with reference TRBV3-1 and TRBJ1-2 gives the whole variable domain DTAVSQTPKYLVTQMGNDKSIKCEQNLGHDTMYWYKQDSKKFLKIMFSYNNKELIINETVPNRFSPKSPDKAHLNLHINSLELGDSAVYFCASSQARLTQGYTFGSGTRLTVV.

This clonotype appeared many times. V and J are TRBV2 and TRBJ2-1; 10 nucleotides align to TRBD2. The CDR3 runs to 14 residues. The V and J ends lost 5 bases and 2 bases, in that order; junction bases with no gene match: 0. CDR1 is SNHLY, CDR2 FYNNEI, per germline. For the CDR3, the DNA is TGTGCCAGCAGTAGCGGGAGGGCCTACAATGAGCAGTTCTTC. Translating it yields CASSSGRAYNEQFF.

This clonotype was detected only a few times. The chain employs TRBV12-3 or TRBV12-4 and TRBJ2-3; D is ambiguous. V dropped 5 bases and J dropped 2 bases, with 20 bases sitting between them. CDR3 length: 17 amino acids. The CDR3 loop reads CASSTYLPGLPTDTQYF. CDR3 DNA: TGTGCCAGCAGTACCTACCTCCCGGGCCTCCCCACAGATACGCAGTATTTT.

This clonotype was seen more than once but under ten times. This chain's CDR3 is CATGLASEQYF. The CDR3 nucleotides are TGTGCCACGGGACTAGCGAGCGAGCAGTACTTC. The chain carries TRBV7-9 and TRBJ2-7; 10 positions match TRBD2. CDR3 length equals 11 residues. Germline CDR1 reads SEHNR; CDR2 reads FQNEAQ (reference sequence). J was trimmed by 6 bases and V by 10 bases; bases with no gene match: 3.

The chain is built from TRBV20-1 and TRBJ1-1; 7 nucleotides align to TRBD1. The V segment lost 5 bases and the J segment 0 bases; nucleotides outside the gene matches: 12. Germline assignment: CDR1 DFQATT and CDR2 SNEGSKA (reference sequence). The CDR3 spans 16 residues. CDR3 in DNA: TGCAGTGCTCCAAAAGGGACAGCAGTTATGAACACTGAAGCTTTCTTT. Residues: CSAPKGTAVMNTEAFF.

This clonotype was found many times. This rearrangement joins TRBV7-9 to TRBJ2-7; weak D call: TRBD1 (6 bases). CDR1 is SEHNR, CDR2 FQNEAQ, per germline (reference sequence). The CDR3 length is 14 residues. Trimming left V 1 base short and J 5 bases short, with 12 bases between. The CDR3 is CASSLEGHTDEQYF. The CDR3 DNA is TGTGCCAGCAGCTTAGAGGGACATACGGACGAGCAGTACTTC.

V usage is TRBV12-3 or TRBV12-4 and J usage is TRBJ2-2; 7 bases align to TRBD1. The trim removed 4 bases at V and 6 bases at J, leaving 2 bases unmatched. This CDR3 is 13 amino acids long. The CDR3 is CASSYDRAGELFF. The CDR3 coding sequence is TGTGCCAGCAGTTACGACAGGGCCGGGGAGCTGTTTTTT.

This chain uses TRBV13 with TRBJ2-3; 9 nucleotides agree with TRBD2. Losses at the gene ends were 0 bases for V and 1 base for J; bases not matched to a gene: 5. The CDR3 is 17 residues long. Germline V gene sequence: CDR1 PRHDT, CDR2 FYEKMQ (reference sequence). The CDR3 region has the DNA TGTGCCAGCAGCTTAGGTCCAGCGGGGGGCGGCACAGATACGCAGTATTTT. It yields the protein CASSLGPAGGGTDTQYF.

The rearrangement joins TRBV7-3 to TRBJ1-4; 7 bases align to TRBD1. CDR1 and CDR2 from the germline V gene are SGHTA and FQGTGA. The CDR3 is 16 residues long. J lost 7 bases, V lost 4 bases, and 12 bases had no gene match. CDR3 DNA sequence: TGTGCCAGCAGCTCCCAGGGGGGTCGTTACGGTGAAAAACTGTTTTTT. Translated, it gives CASSSQGGRYGEKLFF.

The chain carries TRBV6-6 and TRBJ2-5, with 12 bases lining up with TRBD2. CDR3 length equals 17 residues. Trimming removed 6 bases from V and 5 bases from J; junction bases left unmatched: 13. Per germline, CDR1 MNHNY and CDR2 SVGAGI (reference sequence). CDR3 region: CASRALAGGPPGETQYF. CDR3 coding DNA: TGTGCCAGCAGAGCTCTAGCGGGAGGGCCGCCGGGTGAGACCCAGTACTTC.

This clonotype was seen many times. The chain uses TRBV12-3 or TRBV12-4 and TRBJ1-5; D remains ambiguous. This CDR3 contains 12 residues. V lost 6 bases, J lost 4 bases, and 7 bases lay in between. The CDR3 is CASSVRNQPQHF. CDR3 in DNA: TGTGCCAGCAGCGTCAGGAATCAGCCCCAGCATTTT.

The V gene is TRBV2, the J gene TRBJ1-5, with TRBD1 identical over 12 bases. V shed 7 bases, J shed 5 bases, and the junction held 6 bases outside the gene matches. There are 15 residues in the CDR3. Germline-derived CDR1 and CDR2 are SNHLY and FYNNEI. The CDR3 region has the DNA TGTGCCAGCACCCCGGGACAGGGGGCCGATCAGCCCCAGCATTTT. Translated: CASTPGQGADQPQHF.

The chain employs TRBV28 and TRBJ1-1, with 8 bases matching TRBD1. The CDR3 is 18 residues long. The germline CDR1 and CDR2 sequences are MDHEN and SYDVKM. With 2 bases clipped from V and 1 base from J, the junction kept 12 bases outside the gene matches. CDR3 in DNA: TGTGCCAGCAGTTTAGGAACCCAGGGGGCTCGAGGGAACACTGAAGCTTTCTTT. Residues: CASSLGTQGARGNTEAFF.